This TCR beta chain was captured in a study of T cell repertoires in cytomegalovirus infection. At the level of the study: A matching HLA type, together with CMV infection, was signaled by public TCR beta signatures. Study-wide points: Ex vivo, HLA-C-restricted CMV-specific TCR beta clonotypes prevailed over the rest of the response.

TCRdb fed the reads into MiXCR, producing one record per CDR3 protein. Of fewer than 65,000 distinct CDR3 sequences in the sample, 20% to 25% were seen once. In its sample, this clonotype was seen many times. Antigen: not known. The CDR3 totals 13 residues. Trimming cost V 6 bases and J 2 bases, with 11 bases left between them. The germline gives CDR1 MDHEN, CDR2 SYDVKM. The sequence came from a human donor in good health (CMV status not recorded). Some clones in this sample may be carry-over from other donors' samples. Sequenced material: CD8+ T cells from cultured PBMCs, taken from culture after CMV antigen stimulation. This chain joins TRBV28 and TRBJ2-7, with D unresolved. The CDR3 DNA reads TGTGCCAGCAGCCCACAGTTGACCTACGAGCAGTACTTC. Encoded protein: CASSPQLTYEQYF.